A single sample gave rise to the 6 T cell receptor beta chains below, sequenced in a study of T cells in Graves' hyperthyroidism and ophthalmopathy. RNA transcripts yielded amplified TCR beta CDR3 regions. An initial round of RT-PCR targeting the TCR CDR3 relied on the HTBI primer set. TCRdb re-analysed the multiplex PCR reads in MiXCR, keeping a single row per CDR3 protein. The sample has around 420,000 distinct CDR3 sequences; approximately 14% are singletons. Sequencing was done on a sample of blood. These receptors came from a woman under 30 with Graves' hyperthyroidism.

This clonotype was counted at least ten times. This chain connects TRBV11-2 to TRBJ2-7, with D possibly being TRBD1 or TRBD2 (5 bases each). CDR1 is SGHAT and CDR2 is FQNNGV in the germline V gene. The CDR3 covers 14 residues. Trimming left V 7 bases short and J 3 bases short, with 16 bases between. The chain's CDR3 is CASNRGTSNYEQYF. In DNA, the CDR3 is TGTGCCAGCAACCGAGGGACCTCTAACTACGAGCAGTACTTC. The full variable domain, rest sourced from reference TRBV11-2 and TRBJ2-7, is EAGVAQSPRYKIIEKRQSVAFWCNPISGHATLYWYQQILGQGPKLLIQFQNNGVVDDSQLPKDRFSAERLKGVDSTLKIQPAKLEDSAVYLCASNRGTSNYEQYFGPGTRLTVT.

This clonotype was observed many times. The chain couples TRBV28 to TRBJ2-5; 7 bases fit TRBD1. Trimming removed 4 bases from V and 4 bases from J; junction bases left unmatched: 15. The length of the CDR3 is 17 residues. The V gene's germline CDR1 is MDHEN and CDR2 SYDVKM. The CDR3 region has the DNA TGTGCCAGCAGTTACCCGACCGACAGGGCTTTAGGAGAGACCCAGTACTTC. It codes for CASSYPTDRALGETQYF.

There are a few counts of this clonotype. The V gene is TRBV5-1, the J gene TRBJ1-2, with D uncertain. The CDR3 spans 12 residues. Germline CDR1 is SGHRS and CDR2 is YFSETQ. Trimming removed 9 bases from V and 8 bases from J, with 17 bases in between. CDR3 region: CATRPGAMGYTF. Written as DNA, the CDR3 is TGCGCCACCCGCCCAGGAGCTATGGGCTACACCTTC. Using reference TRBV5-1 and TRBJ1-2 for the parts outside the CDR3, the full variable domain is KAGVTQTPRYLIKTRGQQVTLSCSPISGHRSVSWYQQTPGQGLQFLFEYFSETQRNKGNFPGRFSGRQFSNSRSEMNVSTLELGDSALYLCATRPGAMGYTFGSGTRLTVV.

This clonotype was observed at least ten times. The chain employs TRBV18 and TRBJ1-2; no clear D. V lost 1 base and J lost 1, with 7 bases in between. CDR3 size: 14 residues. Germline V gene lookup returns CDR1 KGHSH and CDR2 LQKENI. In nucleotides, the CDR3 is TGTGCCAGCTCACCACGACCGGTTAACTATGGCTACACCTTC. Translated, it gives CASSPRPVNYGYTF.

V gene TRBV7-2 combines with J gene TRBJ2-7; the match to TRBD2 covers 15 bases. CDR1 and CDR2 (germline): SGHTA, FQGNSA. J lost 0 bases, V lost 4 bases, and 7 bases had no gene match. This CDR3 spans 18 amino acids. The CDR3 DNA follows: TGTGCCAGCAGCTCTACCCCGGGACTAGCGGGGGGCTCCTACGAGCAGTACTTC. Its protein is CASSSTPGLAGGSYEQYF. The whole variable domain, filled in from reference TRBV7-2 and TRBJ2-7, reads GAGVSQSPSNKVTEKGKDVELRCDPISGHTALYWYRQSLGQGLEFLIYFQGNSAPDKSGLPSDRFSAERTGGSVSTLTIQRTQQEDSAVYLCASSSTPGLAGGSYEQYFGPGTRLTVT.

Many counts were recorded for this clonotype. J is TRBJ1-1 and V is TRBV28, with 10 bases aligning to TRBD1. Losses at the gene ends were 4 bases for V and 1 base for J; bases not matched to a gene: 6. The CDR3 has 16 residues. Germline-derived CDR1 and CDR2 are MDHEN and SYDVKM. The CDR3 loop is CASSWGTGEPNTEAFF. DNA for the CDR3: TGTGCCAGCAGTTGGGGGACAGGGGAACCGAACACTGAAGCTTTCTTT.